Below are 14 T cell receptor beta chains sequenced from a single sample in a study of blood T cells in healthy people across ages. The use of a sample-barcoded 5' primer and a J-beta primer mix characterized a second PCR of roughly 6 to 11 cycles. TCRdb itself ran the 5' RACE reads through MiXCR, one entry per CDR3 protein. The sample holds 780,000 or so distinct CDR3 sequences, approximately 55% seen once. The material sequenced was blood. These receptor sequences come from a man older than 75 in good health.

The chain combines TRBV10-3 with TRBJ2-7; a possible D gene is TRBD2 (5 bases). The CDR3 runs to 12 residues. Germline-derived CDR1 and CDR2 are ENHRY and SYGVKD. V lost 8 bases and J 2 bases, leaving 10 bases between the germline ends. The CDR3 sequence: CAIRDGTYEQYF. The CDR3 coding sequence is TGTGCCATCCGAGACGGGACCTACGAGCAGTACTTC.

The chain links TRBV20-1 to TRBJ1-2, with D possibly matching TRBD1 (5 bases). V shed 6 bases and J shed 7 bases, with 9 bases lying between them. Germline V lookup: CDR1 DFQATT, CDR2 SNEGSKA (reference sequence). This CDR3 comprises 10 residues. CDR3 DNA sequence: TGCAGTGCAGTGGGGGGTGGCTACACCTTC. Protein product: CSAVGGGYTF.

The CDR3 here is CASSRGTGATNQPQHF. The CDR3 coding sequence is TGTGCCAGCAGCCGAGGGACAGGGGCTACTAATCAGCCCCAGCATTTT. This chain joins TRBV4-2 and TRBJ1-5; 10 bases align to TRBD1. Germline CDR1 and CDR2: LGHNA and YNFKEQ. The CDR3 is made up of 16 amino acids. V was clipped by 4 bases and J by 4 bases; unmatched bases: 7.

As for this clonotype: The junction and the germline gene differ at one end; a read error may be behind it. The chain couples TRBV29-1 to TRBJ1-1; the D gene is possibly TRBD1 (5 bases). CDR1 SQVTM and CDR2 ANQGSEA come from the germline V gene. The CDR3 has 14 residues. This chain's CDR3 is CSAARQLLNTEAFF. DNA for the CDR3: TGTAGCGCGGCTAGACAGCTACTGAACACTGAAGCTTTCTTT.

This chain links TRBV18 with TRBJ2-3; unclear D gene. Germline values: CDR1 KGHSH, CDR2 LQKENI. The CDR3 length is 14 residues. The V end lost 0 bases, the J end lost 4 bases, and 8 bases lay between the germline ends. CDR3 sequence: CASSPPESADTQYF. As DNA, the CDR3 is TGTGCCAGCTCACCACCGGAGTCGGCAGATACGCAGTATTTT.

This clonotype was recorded at least ten times. CDR3 in amino acids: CSAWGTIQETQYF. CDR3 bases: TGCAGCGCTTGGGGGACCATACAAGAGACCCAGTACTTC. The J gene is TRBJ2-5, the V gene TRBV29-1, with D possibly being TRBD1 or TRBD2 (5 bases each). V lost 7 bases and J 2 bases, leaving 14 bases between the germline ends. This CDR3 has 13 amino acids. Germline assignment: CDR1 SQVTM and CDR2 ANQGSEA.

J is TRBJ2-1 and V is TRBV27; TRBD1 matches 8 bases. V lost 4 bases, J lost 5 bases, and 10 bases stayed unmatched. Germline V gene lookup returns CDR1 MNHEY and CDR2 SMNVEV (reference sequence). The CDR3 has 16 residues. CDR3 region: CASSSPGQGIHNEQFF. The CDR3 region has the DNA TGTGCCAGCAGTTCCCCTGGACAGGGAATACACAATGAGCAGTTCTTC.

V usage is TRBV5-5 and J usage is TRBJ2-4; D tentatively fits TRBD1 or TRBD2 (6 bases each). The germline V and J ends were trimmed by 4 bases and 13 bases, with 24 bases remaining between them. This CDR3 has 15 amino acids. CDR1 is SGHKS and CDR2 is YYEKEE in the germline V gene (reference sequence). The CDR3 is CASSNTSGLRGAQYF. CDR3 coding DNA: TGTGCCAGCAGCAATACAAGCGGGCTAAGGGGGGCGCAGTACTTC.

The genes are TRBV4-1 and TRBJ2-7, with a possible D match to TRBD1 (5 bases). Germline V gives CDR1 MGHRA, CDR2 YSYEKL. This CDR3 contains 12 residues. Between the trimmed V and J ends, which lost 11 bases and 0 bases, there was a span of 11 bases. CDR3 DNA: TGCGCCGGTTACACAGGCTCCTACGAGCAGTACTTC. This sequence encodes CAGYTGSYEQYF.

This sequence joins TRBV5-5 and TRBJ2-3; possibly TRBD2 for D (5 bases). The CDR3 extends over 19 amino acids. Germline CDR1 and CDR2: SGHKS and YYEKEE (reference sequence). V gave up 4 bases and J gave up 7 bases, with 31 bases separating them. Here the CDR3 reads CASSQLPPGWLAPPNTQYF. In DNA form, the CDR3 reads TGTGCCAGCAGCCAGCTCCCCCCAGGATGGCTAGCCCCACCAAATACGCAGTATTTT.

The V call is TRBV12-3 or TRBV12-4, the J call TRBJ2-2; 7 bases fit TRBD2. Trimming removed 7 bases from V and 2 bases from J; junction bases left unmatched: 4. The CDR3 has 14 amino acids. Written as DNA, the CDR3 is TGTGCCAGCAACCTAGCGGTTAACACCGGGGAGCTGTTTTTT. This translates into CASNLAVNTGELFF.

V gene TRBV24-1 combines with J gene TRBJ1-1; 8 positions match TRBD1. The CDR3 is 14 residues long. Germline V gives CDR1 KGHDR, CDR2 SFDVKD. The J segment lost 4 bases and the V segment lost 4 bases, leaving 4 bases of the junction unmatched. CDR3: CATSDTTGGTEAFF. The CDR3 DNA is TGTGCCACCAGTGACACAACAGGGGGCACTGAAGCTTTCTTT.

For this clonotype: This clone may be a read error of a much larger clone one base away. The chain has TRBV7-9 and TRBJ2-1; TRBD2 is a possible D gene (5 bases). V was shortened by 2 bases and J by 0 bases, with 17 bases between the two germline ends. The CDR3 spans 18 residues. Germline CDR1 SEHNR, CDR2 FQNEAQ (reference sequence). The chain's CDR3 is CASSLPAGGLSSYNEQFF. In nucleotides, the CDR3 is TGTGCCAGCAGCTTACCGGCGGGCGGGTTGAGCTCCTACAATGAGCAGTTCTTC.

In this sample, this clonotype turned up a few times. The chain employs TRBV27 and TRBJ2-7, with a weak D call TRBD2 (5 bases). The V and J ends lost 3 bases and 1 base respectively, with 7 bases between them. The CDR3 extends over 13 amino acids. CDR1 and CDR2 (germline): MNHEY, SMNVEV (reference sequence). The CDR3 DNA sequence: TGTGCCAGCAGTTTCGGGGAATCCTACGAGCAGTACTTC. It translates to CASSFGESYEQYF.